Below, 32 T cell receptor beta chains from the same sample are listed, as sequenced in a study of OX40 agonist ivuxolimab in advanced cancers. TCRdb keeps only in-frame clones here, not all; method: immunoSEQ multiplex PCR. The profile shows tens of thousands of clones, just over 90% of them singletons. This specimen consisted of CD4+ or CD8+ T cells sorted from blood, obtained in a trial of the OX40 agonist ivuxolimab. These TCRs come from an adult with an advanced solid tumor such as melanoma, head and neck, liver or kidney cancer.

This clone has just a few counts. This chain links TRBV30 with TRBJ2-1; D is undetermined. CDR1 and CDR2 (germline): GTSNPN, SVGIG (reference sequence). The CDR3 spans 10 residues. Trimming cost V 5 bases and J 7 bases, with 6 bases left between them. CDR3 sequence: CAWARNEQFF. The CDR3 DNA sequence: TGTGCCTGGGCCCGGAATGAGCAGTTCTTC.

This sequence joins TRBV19 and TRBJ2-3, with TRBD2 matching 11 bases. Per the germline V gene, CDR1 is LNHDA and CDR2 is SQIVND (reference sequence). The V gene end was trimmed by 3 bases and the J gene end by 4 bases; junction bases not matched to a gene: 3. This CDR3 spans 15 amino acids. CDR3 amino acids: CASSILAGGPDTQYF. CDR3 DNA sequence: TGTGCCAGTAGTATTTTAGCGGGAGGGCCAGATACGCAGTATTTT.

The chain uses TRBV6-6 and TRBJ1-1, with D possibly matching TRBD1 (5 bases). CDR1 and CDR2 from the germline V gene are MNHNY and SVGAGI (reference sequence). The germline V and J ends were trimmed by 2 bases and 4 bases, with 11 bases remaining between them. CDR3 length: 14 residues. The CDR3 spells CASSYPDRRTEAFF. The CDR3 DNA sequence: TGTGCCAGCAGTTACCCTGACAGACGCACTGAAGCTTTCTTT.

The V and J genes are TRBV19 and TRBJ1-1, with TRBD1 as a possible D gene (5 bases). V lost 2 bases and J 5 bases, leaving 15 bases between the germline ends. Germline loops: CDR1 LNHDA, CDR2 SQIVND (reference sequence). The CDR3 consists of 15 residues. CDR3 DNA: TGTGCCAGTAGTATATTTACGGGGCCGAGGACTGAAGCTTTCTTT. Amino acids: CASSIFTGPRTEAFF.

The chain links TRBV27 to TRBJ1-4; 10 bases are a match to TRBD1. V shed 11 bases and J 5 bases; nucleotides not matched to a gene: 8. The CDR3 is 14 residues long. CDR1 and CDR2 (germline): MNHEY, SMNVEV (reference sequence). The CDR3 here is CAGRDRGGNEKLFF. The CDR3 coding sequence is TGTGCCGGCCGGGACAGGGGAGGGAATGAAAAACTGTTTTTT. The entire variable domain, with the rest obtained from reference TRBV27 and TRBJ1-4, is as follows: EAQVTQNPRYLITVTGKKLTVTCSQNMNHEYMSWYRQDPGLGLRQIYYSMNVEVTDKGDVPEGYKVSRKEKRNFPLILESPSPNQTSLYFCAGRDRGGNEKLFFGSGTQLSVL.

Here the CDR3 DNA reads TGTGCCAGCACTCTCCTAGGAGGGAATGAGCAGTTCTTC. Amino acid sequence: CASTLLGGNEQFF. The chain recombines TRBV2 with TRBJ2-1, with TRBD2 as a possible D gene (6 bases). CDR1 and CDR2 from the germline V gene are SNHLY and FYNNEI. V was shortened by 7 bases and J by 7 bases, with 14 bases between the two germline ends. CDR3 length: 13 residues.

The chain has TRBV7-2 and TRBJ2-2, with D tentatively TRBD1 or TRBD2 (7 bases each). V shed 5 bases and J shed 6 bases, with 16 bases lying between them. The CDR3 sequence is 15 residues long. CDR1 SGHTA and CDR2 FQGNSA come from the germline V gene. DNA for the CDR3: TGTGCCAGCAGCCCAGGGAGGGGGCCGGCCGGGGAGCTGTTTTTT. Translating gives CASSPGRGPAGELFF.

The V and J genes are TRBV4-1 and TRBJ2-5; no firm D call. The CDR3 sequence is 12 residues long. Germline V gives CDR1 MGHRA, CDR2 YSYEKL. Trimming took off 0 bases at V and 5 bases at J, with 4 bases between the two ends. The CDR3: CASSQDEETQYF. The CDR3 nucleotides are TGCGCCAGCAGCCAAGATGAGGAGACCCAGTACTTC.

This clone is a singleton in its sample. This sequence joins TRBV6-5 and TRBJ2-7; 8 bases map to TRBD1. The germline gives CDR1 MNHEY, CDR2 SVGAGI. Losses at the gene ends were 6 bases for V and 11 bases for J; bases not matched to a gene: 12. The CDR3 runs to 13 residues. The CDR3 sequence is CASRYRTDREEYF. The DNA of the CDR3 is TGTGCCAGCAGATATCGCACGGACAGGGAGGAGTACTTC.

The CDR3 is CASSEPGNNEKLFF. CDR3 nucleotides: TGTGCCAGCAGTGAACCAGGGAACAATGAAAAACTGTTTTTT. The chain recombines TRBV6-1 with TRBJ1-4, with a possible D match to TRBD1 (5 bases). V was trimmed by 2 bases and J by 5 bases, leaving 9 bases between them. Germline V gene lookup returns CDR1 MNHNS and CDR2 SASEGT. The CDR3 length is 14 residues.

The genes are TRBV5-1 and TRBJ1-1; D gene unclear. Per the germline V gene, CDR1 is SGHRS and CDR2 is YFSETQ. The CDR3 loop spans 15 amino acids. Between the trimmed V and J ends, which lost 3 bases and 4 bases, there was a span of 16 bases. The CDR3 is CASSSSGVSATEAFF. CDR3 DNA sequence: TGCGCCAGCAGCTCTTCTGGGGTTTCGGCCACTGAAGCTTTCTTT.

The rearrangement links TRBV7-6 to TRBJ1-3; no reliable D call. Germline-derived CDR1 and CDR2 are SGHVS and FNYEAQ. The CDR3 covers 13 residues. V was trimmed by 1 base and J by 5 bases, leaving 6 bases between them. The CDR3 reads CASSLDIRNTIYF. The DNA for the CDR3 is TGTGCCAGCAGCTTAGATATCCGAAACACCATATATTTT.

The chain couples TRBV6-5 to TRBJ2-7, with TRBD2 as a possible D gene (7 bases). Germline assignment: CDR1 MNHEY and CDR2 SVGAGI. This CDR3 has 11 amino acids. The V and J ends lost 2 bases and 11 bases respectively, with 10 bases between them. CDR3 in DNA: TGTGCCAGCAGTTACCAGGGGAGGGAGTACTTC. Protein product: CASSYQGREYF.

The gene calls are TRBV7-6 and TRBJ1-1; unclear D gene. This CDR3 contains 13 residues. CDR1 is SGHVS, CDR2 FNYEAQ, per germline. V gave up 7 bases and J gave up 1 base, with 10 bases separating them. The CDR3 loop reads CASKLYENTEAFF. CDR3 coding DNA: TGTGCCAGCAAACTCTATGAGAACACTGAAGCTTTCTTT. Drawing the rest from reference TRBV7-6 and TRBJ1-1, the complete variable domain is GAGVSQSPRYKVTKRGQDVALRCDPISGHVSLYWYRQALGQGPEFLTYFNYEAQQDKSGLPNDRFSAERPEGSISTLTIQRTEQRDSAMYRCASKLYENTEAFFGQGTRLTVV.

The chain uses TRBV27 and TRBJ2-7, with D possibly being TRBD2 (5 bases). The V and J ends lost 5 bases and 2 bases respectively, with 19 bases between them. The CDR3 has 16 amino acids. Germline V gene sequence: CDR1 MNHEY, CDR2 SMNVEV (reference sequence). CDR3 sequence (DNA): TGTGCCAGCAGTCTTAGTCGGGGAGTGGGTACCTACGAGCAGTACTTC. Amino acid sequence: CASSLSRGVGTYEQYF.

The chain couples TRBV25-1 to TRBJ1-2; weak D call: TRBD1 (5 bases). The V end was cut by 6 bases, the J end by 5 bases, with 13 bases between. Per germline, CDR1 MGHDK and CDR2 SYGVNS. This CDR3 has 13 residues. The CDR3 loop reads CASRGDFVYGYTF. The CDR3 DNA follows: TGTGCCAGCAGGGGGGACTTTGTTTATGGCTACACCTTC.

The chain recombines TRBV6-4 with TRBJ2-3; 12 nucleotides line up with TRBD2. The CDR3 has 15 amino acids. The germline V gene encodes CDR1 MRHNA and CDR2 SNTAGT. The trim removed 5 bases at V and 3 bases at J, leaving 3 bases unmatched. CDR3 region: CASSPGLAGTDTQYF. CDR3 coding DNA: TGTGCCAGCAGTCCCGGACTAGCGGGAACAGATACGCAGTATTTT.

The V gene is TRBV23-1, the J gene TRBJ1-2; D gene uncertain. TRBV23-1 is an ORF, and what it does is uncertain. V was pared by 2 bases and J by 5 bases, with 6 bases between. This CDR3 has 12 amino acids. CDR3 DNA sequence: TGCGCCAGCAGTCAAGGGCAGTATGGCTACACCTTC. This gives the protein CASSQGQYGYTF.

CDR3 region: CASRSGGAIAAGELFF. Here the CDR3 DNA reads TGTGCCAGCAGAAGCGGGGGGGCGATTGCGGCCGGGGAGCTGTTTTTT. J is TRBJ2-2 and V is TRBV5-4; TRBD2 agrees at 10 bases. CDR1 is SGHNT and CDR2 is YYREEE in the germline V gene (reference sequence). The CDR3 runs to 16 residues. The J segment lost 6 bases and the V segment lost 5 bases, leaving 10 bases of the junction unmatched. Full variable domain (outside the CDR3, taken from reference TRBV5-4 and TRBJ2-2): ETGVTQSPTHLIKTRGQQVTLRCSSQSGHNTVSWYQQALGQGPQFIFQYYREEENGRGNFPPRFSGLQFPNYSSELNVNALELDDSALYLCASRSGGAIAAGELFFGEGSRLTVL.

This clone appeared once. This chain connects TRBV9 to TRBJ2-2; maybe TRBD1 (6 bases). Per the germline V gene, CDR1 is SGDLS and CDR2 is YYNGEE. The V end was cut by 2 bases, the J end by 5 bases, with 10 bases between. This CDR3 has 14 residues. CDR3 sequence: CASSVAGVTGELFF. CDR3 coding DNA: TGTGCCAGCAGCGTCGCAGGGGTAACCGGGGAGCTGTTTTTT.

V and J are TRBV5-1 and TRBJ2-3; 8 positions match TRBD1. Trimming took 6 bases from V and 0 from J; bases not matched to a gene: 3. This CDR3 comprises 14 residues. Germline lookup yields CDR1 SGHRS and CDR2 YFSETQ. CDR3 bases: TGCGCCAGCATACAGGGGGAGAGCACAGATACGCAGTATTTT. Translating gives CASIQGESTDTQYF.

The gene calls are TRBV11-2 and TRBJ2-1; D tentatively fits TRBD1 or TRBD2 (6 bases each). The V end lost 4 bases, the J end lost 5 bases, and 12 bases lay between the germline ends. Germline lookup yields CDR1 SGHAT and CDR2 FQNNGV. The CDR3 contains 14 residues. The CDR3 DNA sequence: TGTGCCAGCAGCTCCGCAAGGGGGGACAATGAGCAGTTCTTC. As protein: CASSSARGDNEQFF. Combining the CDR3 with reference TRBV11-2 and TRBJ2-1 gives the whole variable domain EAGVAQSPRYKIIEKRQSVAFWCNPISGHATLYWYQQILGQGPKLLIQFQNNGVVDDSQLPKDRFSAERLKGVDSTLKIQPAKLEDSAVYLCASSSARGDNEQFFGPGTRLTVL.

The sample holds one count of this clone. This rearrangement joins TRBV5-1 to TRBJ2-7; possibly TRBD2 for D (5 bases). This CDR3 is 13 amino acids long. Germline V gives CDR1 SGHRS, CDR2 YFSETQ. Trimming left V 6 bases short and J 3 bases short, with 13 bases between. The chain's CDR3 is CASTAGVNYEQYF. In nucleotides, the CDR3 is TGCGCCAGCACCGCCGGGGTGAACTACGAGCAGTACTTC.

DNA for the CDR3: TGTGCCTGGAGCAAAAACCCGGCAGGCACAGATACGCAGTATTTT. Its translation is CAWSKNPAGTDTQYF. The V and J genes are TRBV30 and TRBJ2-3; D not certain. Trimming cost V 3 bases and J 1 base, with 14 bases left between them. CDR3 length equals 15 residues. The germline V gene encodes CDR1 GTSNPN and CDR2 SVGIG (reference sequence).

This clone has just one count. This sequence joins TRBV5-1 and TRBJ2-7; the D is unclear. V was clipped by 0 bases and J by 1 base, with 8 bases between them. The CDR3 extends over 14 amino acids. Germline CDR1 and CDR2: SGHRS and YFSETQ. The CDR3 loop is CASSLATISYEQYF. The CDR3 nucleotides are TGCGCCAGCAGCTTGGCCACGATTTCCTACGAGCAGTACTTC.

Concerning this clone itself: At the DNA level, this CDR3 is encoded by other sequences in the same sample as well. The chain is built from TRBV7-6 and TRBJ2-5; D uncertain. Trimming took off 4 bases at V and 5 bases at J, with 8 bases between the two ends. CDR1 is SGHVS, CDR2 FNYEAQ, per germline. The CDR3 spans 12 residues. The CDR3 sequence: CASSSNRETQYF. Written as DNA, the CDR3 is TGTGCCAGCAGCTCAAATAGGGAGACCCAGTACTTC.

J is TRBJ1-2 and V is TRBV29-1; 7 nucleotides line up with TRBD1. Germline V CDR1 and CDR2: SQVTM, ANQGSEA. The CDR3 length is 14 residues. V was pared by 1 base and J by 4 bases, with 6 bases of the junction left unmatched. This CDR3 reads CSVEARGEVYGYTF. CDR3 coding DNA: TGCAGCGTTGAAGCCAGGGGGGAGGTCTATGGCTACACCTTC.

The V and J genes are TRBV5-1 and TRBJ2-7; D not certain. CDR1 and CDR2 (germline): SGHRS, YFSETQ. The ends were cut back, 1 base at V and 6 bases at J, with 8 bases in the middle. The CDR3 covers 12 residues. The CDR3 reads CASSLYSGEQYF. CDR3 nucleotide sequence: TGCGCCAGCAGCTTGTATTCGGGCGAGCAGTACTTC.

The rearrangement links TRBV27 to TRBJ1-3; TRBD1 matches at 9 bases. This CDR3 has 14 amino acids. Losses at the gene ends were 4 bases for V and 4 bases for J; bases not matched to a gene: 2. CDR1 and CDR2 from the germline V gene are MNHEY and SMNVEV (reference sequence). CDR3 sequence (DNA): TGTGCCAGCAGTTCGACAGGGGGAGGAAACACCATATATTTT. It encodes CASSSTGGGNTIYF.

The V call is TRBV9, the J call TRBJ2-3; D call uncertain. V was trimmed by 5 bases and J by 2 bases, leaving 21 bases between them. The length of the CDR3 is 17 residues. Looked up from germline, CDR1 is SGDLS and CDR2 is YYNGEE. In DNA, the CDR3 is TGTGCCAGCAGTCCCGACGGGTGGGATACTCCCACAGATACGCAGTATTTT. Protein sequence: CASSPDGWDTPTDTQYF.

For this clone: The same CDR3 arises from other DNA sequences in this sample as well. V usage is TRBV30 and J usage is TRBJ2-5; a possible D gene is TRBD2 (5 bases). CDR1 and CDR2 (germline): GTSNPN, SVGIG (reference sequence). V lost 2 bases and J lost 2, with 6 bases in between. The CDR3 extends over 12 amino acids. The CDR3 region is CAWSRGQETQYF. CDR3 nucleotide sequence: TGTGCCTGGAGTCGGGGTCAAGAGACCCAGTACTTC.

The J gene is TRBJ1-6, the V gene TRBV19, with D possibly TRBD1 on 5 matching bases. The germline gives CDR1 LNHDA, CDR2 SQIVND (reference sequence). The V end was cut by 3 bases, the J end by 10 bases, with 16 bases between. This CDR3 has 15 residues. This chain's CDR3 is CASSMVVAAGSPLHF. CDR3 bases: TGTGCCAGTAGTATGGTGGTAGCGGCAGGGTCACCCCTCCACTTT.